These T cell receptor beta chains were read from a single sample in a study of blood T cell repertoires in COVID-19. Only in-frame clones appear in the TCRdb table, and some are missing; sequencing was by immunoSEQ multiplex PCR. The sample includes about 430,000 clones, approximately 92% of them seen just once. The sequencing sample was made of PBMCs or T cells enriched from blood (not recorded which). Every receptor here comes from a man aged 30-40 years who had recovered from COVID-19. The CDR3 runs from the conserved cysteine through the conserved F or W. Clone size, where shown, is once, few, many, or a class for clones that have expanded.

j_call v_call clone_size cdr3_aa
TRBJ1-1 TRBV19 - CASSILWGQGLRTEAFF
TRBJ1-1 TRBV6-5 - CASGRGNTEAFF
TRBJ2-5 TRBV18 - CASSSTIGGYETQYF
TRBJ2-3 TRBV28 - CDGWGADTQYF
TRBJ2-1 TRBV4-1 - CASSQDVGSGSVAPYNEQFF
TRBJ2-7 TRBV30 - CAWSSGTGVYEQYF
TRBJ1-5 TRBV6-1 once CASSEPGTARNQPQHF
TRBJ2-2 TRBV7-9 - CASSLQYTGELFF
TRBJ1-2 TRBV19 - CASSPGTGGQGGYTF
TRBJ1-2 TRBV19 once CASSRGPDGYTF
TRBJ1-2 TRBV5-1 - CASSLRQNNYGYTF
TRBJ2-1 TRBV18 - CASSPRVASGGEQFF
TRBJ2-7 TRBV24-1 - CATSDGGTGIHEQYF
TRBJ2-1 TRBV27 - CASSLFKFRGLDNEQFF
TRBJ1-6 TRBV27 - CASSLTRGKVVSPLHF
TRBJ2-1 TRBV11-3 - CASSSRQTNEQFF
TRBJ1-2 TRBV20-1 - CSAGGTGDYGYTF
TRBJ2-1 TRBV5-8 - CASSLMTGSYSSYNEQFF
TRBJ1-6 TRBV9 - CASSESSYNSPLHF
TRBJ2-5 TRBV10-2 - CASNRQMIETQYF
TRBJ1-5 TRBV19 - CASSIRAYQPQHF
TRBJ2-6 TRBV11-2 - CASSSQRSSGANVLTF
TRBJ2-7 TRBV11-2 - CASSLSGSSYEQYF
TRBJ1-1 TRBV15 - CATSVDMNTEAFF
TRBJ1-2 TRBV4-1 - CASSQDRFARVNYGYTF
TRBJ1-1 TRBV4-2 - CASSHTPGTGTEAFF
TRBJ2-7 TRBV18 once CASSLSGTTYEQYF
TRBJ1-6 TRBV19 - CASSDRGNSPLHF
TRBJ1-2 TRBV7-9 once CASSLSTGAPYGYTF
TRBJ1-6 TRBV2 - CASREQGASNSPLHF
TRBJ2-5 TRBV15 - CATTDRGMEETQYF
TRBJ2-3 TRBV18 - CASLQGYADTQYF
TRBJ1-5 TRBV5-4 - CASSWGGGNQPQHF
TRBJ1-2 TRBV6-5 - CATRQEMNYGYTF
TRBJ2-5 TRBV2 - CASAPRVQETQYF
TRBJ2-1 TRBV7-9 - CASSLSGSSYNEQFF
TRBJ1-2 TRBV28 - CASTASISYGYTF
TRBJ1-5 TRBV28 - CASSLTGKGFWADQPQHF
TRBJ2-7 TRBV4-1 - CASSPLTVYPYEQYF
TRBJ1-2 TRBV19 - CASMDNLNYGYTF
TRBJ1-5 TRBV28 - CASSFYGEYQPQHF
TRBJ2-3 TRBV27 - CASSLLRTSGFADTQYF
TRBJ2-7 TRBV15 - CATSREYSGVNYEQYF
TRBJ1-1 TRBV21-1 once CASSKCRGLNTEAFF
TRBJ2-7 TRBV4-1 few CASSQGGSGSYEQYF
TRBJ2-7 TRBV7-2 - CASIPQGGGGPYSEQYF
TRBJ1-1 TRBV15 - CATSRPPENTEAFF
TRBJ1-1 TRBV10-3 once CAISAEPGVNTEAFF
TRBJ2-1 TRBV2 - CASSAYHNEQFF
TRBJ2-3 TRBV5-1 - CASSPGLAGSGADTQYF
TRBJ1-6 TRBV19 once CASSSGGSSYNSPLHF
TRBJ2-6 TRBV27 - CASSLRGQGHSGANVLTF
TRBJ1-3 TRBV5-1 - CASSPLGVSSGNTIYF
TRBJ1-6 TRBV27 - CASSFSSYNSPLHF
TRBJ2-7 TRBV6-5 - CASSLRSSYEQYF
TRBJ1-1 TRBV7-9 once CASSPYSEAFF